The 32 T cell receptor beta chains below come from one sample, sequenced in a study of shared clonotypes between healthy human individuals (dated by TCRdb to about 2020). The library relied on the immunoSEQ multiplex PCR assay. TCRdb re-hosts the immuneACCESS table, in-frame sequences only. Its copies lack some clones; in the studies checked, an unresolved V gene accounts for under half of them, and the cause for the rest is not known. Present in this sample are under 2,000,000 clones, about 95% of which were seen just once. The ten largest make up under 1.5% of the sample. CD8 naive samples consisted of CD45RO-negative cells that were positively selected for CCR7, yielding a CD45RA+CCR7+ population without TemRA cells. Input material: naive CD8+ T cells sorted from blood. The cell subset or site label, as the study defines it: CD45RA+CCR7+. These receptors came from a man between 18 and 35 years old in good health.

In its sample, this clone was seen once. This chain connects TRBV5-1 to TRBJ2-5, with 7 bases aligning to TRBD1. CDR1 and CDR2 (germline): SGHRS, YFSETQ. J lost 5 bases, V lost 2 bases, and 9 bases had no gene match. CDR3 length: 15 amino acids. The CDR3 nucleotides are TGCGCCAGCAGCTTTACACAGGGGTTAGACGAGACCCAGTACTTC. Protein sequence: CASSFTQGLDETQYF.

The J gene is TRBJ2-3, the V gene TRBV4-1; 7 positions agree with TRBD1. This CDR3 spans 16 amino acids. V lost 3 bases and J lost 1; bases outside the gene matches: 7. Germline assignment: CDR1 MGHRA and CDR2 YSYEKL. CDR3 in DNA: TGCGCCAGCAGCCAGATAAGACAGGGTGGCACAGATACGCAGTATTTT. This translates into CASSQIRQGGTDTQYF.

This chain joins TRBV7-2 and TRBJ2-2; TRBD2 aligns across 8 bases. This CDR3 is 17 amino acids long. Germline V CDR1 and CDR2: SGHTA, FQGNSA. Trimming cost V 7 bases and J 4 bases; bases outside gene matches: 14. Written as DNA, the CDR3 is TGTGCCAGCAACCCCTCTACGGCGGGAGGTAGCACCGGGGAGCTGTTTTTT. Its translation: CASNPSTAGGSTGELFF.

This clone was recorded once. The chain employs TRBV5-6 and TRBJ1-5; D is unclear. Trimming cost V 1 base and J 5 bases, with 7 bases left between them. Germline lookup yields CDR1 SGHDT and CDR2 YYEEEE. The CDR3 contains 13 residues. CDR3 loop: CASSLQYDQPQHF. The CDR3 nucleotides are TGTGCCAGCAGCTTGCAGTATGATCAGCCCCAGCATTTT. The entire variable domain, with the rest obtained from reference TRBV5-6 and TRBJ1-5, is as follows: DAGVTQSPTHLIKTRGQQVTLRCSPKSGHDTVSWYQQALGQGPQFIFQYYEEEERQRGNFPDRFSGHQFPNYSSELNVNALLLGDSALYLCASSLQYDQPQHFGDGTRLSIL.

This sequence joins TRBV4-3 and TRBJ2-7; 8 bases align to TRBD2. The CDR3 loop spans 16 amino acids. The V gene's germline CDR1 is LGHNA and CDR2 YSLEER. Trimming at V came to 0 bases and at J to 0 bases, leaving 4 bases not matched to a gene. The CDR3 loop is CASSQESGRLSYEQYF. CDR3 DNA: TGCGCCAGCAGCCAAGAGAGCGGGAGACTCTCCTACGAGCAGTACTTC.

The chain combines TRBV2 with TRBJ2-3; TRBD2 aligns across 7 bases. Trimming cost V 7 bases and J 1 base; bases outside gene matches: 14. Germline loops: CDR1 SNHLY, CDR2 FYNNEI. CDR3 length equals 17 residues. The CDR3 spells CASNTEVGGRGTDTQYF. CDR3 DNA sequence: TGTGCCAGCAACACAGAGGTGGGAGGGCGAGGCACAGATACGCAGTATTTT.

This clone occurred once. One end of the junction does not line up with germline, which may come from a read error. CDR3 loop: CASSADRFYGYTF. DNA for the CDR3: TGTGCTAGCAGCGCCGACAGGTTCTATGGCTACACCTTC. V is TRBV7-7 and J is TRBJ1-2; D perhaps matches TRBD1 (6 bases). The germline V gene has CDR1 SSHAT and CDR2 FNYEAQ (reference sequence). The CDR3 has 13 amino acids.

The rearrangement links TRBV28 to TRBJ2-7, with 8 bases that match TRBD1. The CDR3 runs to 15 residues. The ends lost 6 bases at V and 2 bases at J; junction bases unmatched: 9. Germline CDR1 reads MDHEN; CDR2 reads SYDVKM. CDR3 sequence: CASSPGQGAPYEQYF. The CDR3 DNA reads as TGTGCCAGCAGCCCTGGACAGGGTGCCCCCTACGAGCAGTACTTC. Full variable domain (outside the CDR3, taken from reference TRBV28 and TRBJ2-7): DVKVTQSSRYLVKRTGEKVFLECVQDMDHENMFWYRQDPGLGLRLIYFSYDVKMKEKGDIPEGYSVSREKKERFSLILESASTNQTSMYLCASSPGQGAPYEQYFGPGTRLTVT.

Notes on this clone: Other DNA sequences from this sample encode an identical CDR3 as well. J is TRBJ2-2 and V is TRBV9; 10 nucleotides agree with TRBD2. The CDR3 extends over 16 amino acids. V lost 3 bases to trimming and J lost 1 base; unmatched junction nucleotides: 3. The germline V gene has CDR1 SGDLS and CDR2 YYNGEE. CDR3 DNA: TGTGCCAGCAGCGAACGACTAGCGGGGAACACCGGGGAGCTGTTTTTT. This gives the protein CASSERLAGNTGELFF.

This clone has just one count. The CDR3 region is CASSQVLTGELFF. In DNA, the CDR3 is TGCGCCAGCAGCCAAGTCCTCACCGGGGAGCTGTTTTTT. The rearrangement uses TRBV4-1 and TRBJ2-2; D unclear. In germline, CDR1 is MGHRA, CDR2 YSYEKL. Trimming left V 1 base short and J 4 bases short, with 4 bases between. There are 13 residues in the CDR3.

The chain has TRBV9 and TRBJ2-1; D gene ambiguous. Germline CDR1 reads SGDLS; CDR2 reads YYNGEE. V was cut by 0 bases and J by 0 bases, with 13 bases left in between. CDR3 length: 17 residues. CDR3 loop: CASSVAGFWSSYNEQFF. The CDR3 coding sequence is TGTGCCAGCAGCGTAGCGGGTTTCTGGAGCTCCTACAATGAGCAGTTCTTC.

The rearrangement joins TRBV7-9 to TRBJ2-2; 8 nucleotides line up with TRBD1. This CDR3 is built from 16 residues. CDR1 is SEHNR, CDR2 FQNEAQ, per germline (reference sequence). V was clipped by 2 bases and J by 4 bases; unmatched bases: 6. The CDR3 DNA is TGTGCCAGCAGCTTACCCCAGGGGGCGGGCACCGGGGAGCTGTTTTTT. It specifies CASSLPQGAGTGELFF.

Remarks on this clone: This sample also contains other DNA sequences that code for the same CDR3. The chain is built from TRBV11-2 and TRBJ2-2; 10 bases agree with TRBD2. This CDR3 has 16 residues. Germline CDR1 and CDR2: SGHAT and FQNNGV. Trimming cost V 2 bases and J 5 bases; bases outside gene matches: 5. This chain's CDR3 is CASSLIAGGLTGELFF. The CDR3 DNA is TGTGCCAGCAGCTTAATAGCGGGAGGTTTAACCGGGGAGCTGTTTTTT.

Points on this clone: This sample also contains other DNA sequences that code for the same CDR3. V gene TRBV4-1 combines with J gene TRBJ1-1; D unresolved. In germline, CDR1 is MGHRA, CDR2 YSYEKL. With 3 bases removed from V and 3 bases from J, the gap between germline ends came to 2 bases. This CDR3 comprises 11 residues. Written as DNA, the CDR3 is TGCGCCAGCAGCCAGGACACTGAAGCTTTCTTT. Its protein product is CASSQDTEAFF.

The chain is built from TRBV11-2 and TRBJ2-1; TRBD1 or TRBD2 may be the D gene (6 bases each). The CDR3 extends over 15 amino acids. The germline gives CDR1 SGHAT, CDR2 FQNNGV. Trimming took off 3 bases at V and 4 bases at J, with 13 bases between the two ends. CDR3 coding DNA: TGTGCCAGCAGCTTCCACGGGGGCGCGTACAATGAGCAGTTCTTC. Protein product: CASSFHGGAYNEQFF. The full variable domain, completed using reference TRBV11-2 and TRBJ2-1, is EAGVAQSPRYKIIEKRQSVAFWCNPISGHATLYWYQQILGQGPKLLIQFQNNGVVDDSQLPKDRFSAERLKGVDSTLKIQPAKLEDSAVYLCASSFHGGAYNEQFFGPGTRLTVL.

The rearrangement uses TRBV2 and TRBJ2-7; the match to TRBD2 covers 11 bases. Germline trimming cut 7 bases from V and 5 bases from J; bases unmatched to any gene: 7. CDR1 is SNHLY and CDR2 is FYNNEI in the germline V gene. This CDR3 spans 14 amino acids. The CDR3 bases are TGTGCCAGCACTCTAGCGGGGGGTGCCAACGAGCAGTACTTC. Protein product: CASTLAGGANEQYF.

This clone was recorded at least ten times. The chain couples TRBV4-3 to TRBJ1-3, with D unclear. Per germline, CDR1 LGHNA and CDR2 YSLEER. V was trimmed by 0 bases and J by 0 bases, leaving 12 bases between them. This CDR3 is 17 amino acids long. The CDR3 loop is CASSQDFTSSSGNTIYF. As DNA, the CDR3 is TGCGCCAGCAGCCAAGACTTCACATCCAGCTCTGGAAACACCATATATTTT.

This clone was seen once. This chain joins TRBV27 and TRBJ1-5; D not resolved. Trimming cost V 2 bases and J 0 bases, with 8 bases left between them. There are 15 residues in the CDR3. The germline V gene encodes CDR1 MNHEY and CDR2 SMNVEV (reference sequence). For the CDR3, the DNA is TGTGCCAGCAGTTTAACACTATATAGCAATCAGCCCCAGCATTTT. This codes for CASSLTLYSNQPQHF.

CDR3 residues: CASSLAGLAGIRSYEQYF. CDR3 coding DNA: TGTGCCAGCAGCTTAGCGGGCCTAGCGGGTATACGATCCTACGAGCAGTACTTC. The chain carries TRBV7-9 and TRBJ2-7; 8 nucleotides line up with TRBD2. The CDR3 contains 18 residues. With 0 bases clipped from V and 1 base from J, the junction kept 11 bases outside the gene matches. CDR1 is SEHNR and CDR2 is FQNEAQ in the germline V gene (reference sequence).

V usage is TRBV18 and J usage is TRBJ2-1; possibly TRBD2 for D (6 bases). CDR3 length: 14 residues. From germline, CDR1 is KGHSH and CDR2 LQKENI. The V gene lost 3 bases and the J gene lost 8 bases, with 14 bases spanning the gap. The CDR3 sequence is CASSPQGEDDEQFF. As DNA, the CDR3 is TGTGCCAGCTCACCCCAAGGGGAGGACGATGAGCAGTTCTTC.

The chain uses TRBV7-9 and TRBJ2-5; TRBD2 matches at 7 bases. Per germline, CDR1 SEHNR and CDR2 FQNEAQ (reference sequence). The CDR3 length is 15 residues. V lost 1 base to trimming and J lost 5 bases; unmatched junction nucleotides: 7. In DNA form, the CDR3 reads TGTGCCAGCAGCTTAGTTGGGACCGGGGGGGAGACCCAGTACTTC. Translated, it gives CASSLVGTGGETQYF.

The chain is built from TRBV9 and TRBJ2-2; TRBD1 matches 10 bases. The length of the CDR3 is 20 residues. Germline lookup yields CDR1 SGDLS and CDR2 YYNGEE. V was pared by 4 bases and J by 0 bases, with 15 bases of the junction left unmatched. The CDR3 loop reads CASSPPGWGQGFTNTGELFF. CDR3 in DNA: TGTGCCAGCAGCCCCCCCGGCTGGGGACAGGGGTTTACGAACACCGGGGAGCTGTTTTTT.

Concerning this clone itself: A junction boundary mismatches the germline segment, possibly from a read error. V usage is TRBV7-7 and J usage is TRBJ2-1; D might be TRBD1 or TRBD2, each matching 5 bases. This CDR3 comprises 16 residues. Germline CDR1 is SSHAT and CDR2 is FNYEAQ (reference sequence). CDR3 nucleotide sequence: TGTGCTAGCAGCCAGGGACCCGGGGATTTTTACAATGAGCAGTTCTTC. Protein product: CASSQGPGDFYNEQFF.

The chain uses TRBV30 and TRBJ2-1; 11 bases are a match to TRBD2. CDR3 length: 15 amino acids. Germline trimming cut 1 base from V and 8 bases from J; bases unmatched to any gene: 7. Germline V gene data show CDR1 as GTSNPN and CDR2 as SVGIG (reference sequence). CDR3 coding DNA: TGTGCCTGGAGTGCCGGGACTAGCGGCCAGGATGAGCAGTTCTTC. Translation: CAWSAGTSGQDEQFF.

The rearrangement uses TRBV4-1 and TRBJ2-1; 8 positions agree with TRBD2. The CDR3 covers 18 residues. V was clipped by 1 base and J by 7 bases; unmatched bases: 15. Germline V lookup: CDR1 MGHRA, CDR2 YSYEKL. DNA for the CDR3: TGCGCCAGCAGCCAAGTTTACCTGGCTAGCGGGTGGGGGAATGAGCAGTTCTTC. This codes for CASSQVYLASGWGNEQFF.

The genes are TRBV5-6 and TRBJ1-1; no firm D call. CDR1 and CDR2 from the germline V gene are SGHDT and YYEEEE. V lost 0 bases and J lost 5, with 17 bases in between. The CDR3 length is 16 residues. CDR3 coding DNA: TGTGCCAGCAGCTTGGGGCTCCGAGGCCGTTGGACTGAAGCTTTCTTT. This translates into CASSLGLRGRWTEAFF.

There are a few counts of this clone. The chain couples TRBV10-3 to TRBJ2-4; tentative D call: TRBD2 (5 bases). CDR1 is ENHRY and CDR2 is SYGVKD in the germline V gene. This CDR3 contains 15 residues. The V end lost 2 bases, the J end lost 4 bases, and 12 bases lay between the germline ends. The CDR3 reads CAISEKSGEKNIQYF. In DNA form, the CDR3 reads TGTGCCATCAGTGAGAAAAGCGGAGAGAAAAACATTCAGTACTTC.

The chain carries TRBV28 and TRBJ2-7; D is tentatively TRBD1 or TRBD2 (6 bases each). V lost 3 bases and J 3 bases, leaving 12 bases between the germline ends. This CDR3 comprises 14 residues. The germline V gene encodes CDR1 MDHEN and CDR2 SYDVKM. The CDR3 here is CASSFRGGGYEQYF. As DNA, the CDR3 is TGTGCCAGCAGTTTTCGAGGGGGAGGCTACGAGCAGTACTTC.

This sequence joins TRBV4-3 and TRBJ1-5; no clear D gene. The germline V gene encodes CDR1 LGHNA and CDR2 YSLEER. The CDR3 has 14 amino acids. V dropped 0 bases and J dropped 7 bases, with 10 bases sitting between them. The CDR3 DNA reads TGCGCCAGCAGCCAAGATTTGTCGGGGCAGCCCCAGCATTTT. Protein sequence: CASSQDLSGQPQHF.

The chain couples TRBV7-8 to TRBJ2-1; TRBD2 is a possible D gene (5 bases). V was shortened by 5 bases and J by 8 bases, with 22 bases between the two germline ends. In germline, CDR1 is SGHVS, CDR2 FQNEAQ. This CDR3 region has 16 residues. CDR3 region: CASSLIASDTGDEQFF. The CDR3 DNA is TGTGCCAGCAGCCTGATAGCGTCGGATACCGGCGATGAGCAGTTCTTC.

About this clone: Additional DNA sequences in this sample encode the identical CDR3. This chain links TRBV5-6 with TRBJ2-2; 8 bases line up with TRBD1. The CDR3 has 16 amino acids. Losses at the gene ends were 0 bases for V and 3 bases for J; bases not matched to a gene: 4. In germline, CDR1 is SGHDT, CDR2 YYEEEE. CDR3 residues: CASSLGAGGYTGELFF. The CDR3 DNA reads as TGTGCCAGCAGCTTGGGAGCAGGGGGCTACACCGGGGAGCTGTTTTTT.

The chain couples TRBV28 to TRBJ2-7; 9 bases map to TRBD1. This CDR3 region has 15 residues. CDR1 is MDHEN, CDR2 SYDVKM, per germline. After removal of 5 bases from V and 3 bases from J, the junction contained 8 bases not matched to a gene. DNA for the CDR3: TGTGCCAGCAGTGACGGGACAGGGAGGAACTACGAGCAGTACTTC. Translation: CASSDGTGRNYEQYF.